Each of the 30 T cell receptor beta chains below was sequenced from the same sample in a study of graft-versus-host responses after intestinal transplantation. These TCRs are of unknown antigen specificity. Sequenced by immunoSEQ multiplex PCR; TCRdb stores in-frame clones only, minus some. The data contain more than 65,000 clones, around 95% of them seen just once; the ten biggest clones take up approximately 0.5%. The starting material was unstimulated CD8+ T cells sorted from spleen or lymph node cells, obtained before intestinal transplant. The receptors derive from a human donor who received an intestinal transplant.

This chain joins TRBV5-6 and TRBJ2-3; 7 bases line up with TRBD1. The CDR3 loop spans 15 amino acids. V shed 2 bases and J 5 bases; nucleotides not matched to a gene: 8. Germline CDR1 and CDR2: SGHDT and YYEEEE. The CDR3 protein is CASSLPGQLQDTQYF. As DNA, the CDR3 is TGTGCCAGCAGCTTACCGGGACAGTTGCAAGATACGCAGTATTTT.

This clone turned up a few times. The rearrangement uses TRBV5-8 and TRBJ1-2; possibly TRBD1 for D (5 bases). The CDR3 has 12 amino acids. In germline, CDR1 is SGHTS, CDR2 YDEGEE. V lost 4 bases, J lost 3 bases, and 7 bases lay in between. CDR3 protein: CASSLGDYGYTF. For the CDR3, the DNA is TGTGCCAGCAGCCTGGGGGACTATGGCTACACCTTC.

This clone was picked up one time. V is TRBV2 and J is TRBJ2-2; D unclear. The V and J ends lost 10 bases and 5 bases respectively, with 11 bases between them. Germline V lookup: CDR1 SNHLY, CDR2 FYNNEI. The length of the CDR3 is 12 residues. CDR3 residues: CATRVGTGELFF. The CDR3 DNA reads TGTGCCACCCGGGTCGGGACCGGGGAGCTGTTTTTT.

The chain uses TRBV6-1 and TRBJ2-1, with D maybe TRBD2 (5 bases). CDR3 length equals 14 residues. V was pared by 0 bases and J by 8 bases, with 11 bases between. Germline lookup yields CDR1 MNHNS and CDR2 SASEGT. The CDR3 spells CASSEALLVHEQFF. The CDR3 coding sequence is TGTGCCAGCAGTGAAGCCTTACTAGTACATGAGCAGTTCTTC.

This chain joins TRBV7-9 and TRBJ1-4; tentative D call: TRBD1 (6 bases). V was trimmed by 4 bases and J by 7 bases, leaving 13 bases between them. Germline CDR1 reads SEHNR; CDR2 reads FQNEAQ (reference sequence). This CDR3 has 14 amino acids. CDR3 sequence (DNA): TGTGCCAGCAGCTCCGGGGGCAAGGCTGAAAAACTGTTTTTT. This translates into CASSSGGKAEKLFF.

This clone appeared a single time. CDR3 in amino acids: CASNEELAGPTYEQYF. The CDR3 DNA reads TGTGCCTCAAACGAGGAACTAGCGGGTCCCACCTACGAGCAGTACTTC. The rearrangement joins TRBV2 to TRBJ2-7; TRBD2 aligns across 9 bases. The CDR3 is made up of 16 amino acids. CDR1 and CDR2 from the germline V gene are SNHLY and FYNNEI. Losses at the gene ends were 11 bases for V and 2 bases for J; bases not matched to a gene: 16.

The J gene is TRBJ1-2, the V gene TRBV27; possible D gene TRBD1, 6 bases. The ends were cut back, 8 bases at V and 8 bases at J, with 15 bases in the middle. The CDR3 contains 12 residues. Germline V gene sequence: CDR1 MNHEY, CDR2 SMNVEV (reference sequence). CDR3 in amino acids: CASRQQGEGYTF. The CDR3 DNA follows: TGTGCCAGCCGCCAACAGGGAGAAGGCTACACCTTC.

The chain uses TRBV7-9 and TRBJ1-1; 7 bases are shared with TRBD1. V lost 5 bases, J lost 5 bases, and 11 bases stayed unmatched. The CDR3 spans 15 residues. Germline CDR1 and CDR2: SEHNR and FQNEAQ (reference sequence). The CDR3 is CASSVPQGDRTEAFF. In DNA, the CDR3 is TGTGCCAGCAGCGTTCCCCAGGGGGATCGGACTGAAGCTTTCTTT.

The chain is built from TRBV19 and TRBJ2-1; TRBD1 agrees at 11 bases. The trim removed 3 bases at V and 3 bases at J, leaving 1 base unmatched. CDR1 and CDR2 from the germline V gene are LNHDA and SQIVND (reference sequence). This CDR3 contains 15 residues. The CDR3 sequence: CASSMGQGVYNEQFF. The CDR3 DNA is TGTGCCAGTAGTATGGGACAGGGGGTCTACAATGAGCAGTTCTTC.

The chain joins TRBV27 to TRBJ2-7; D assignment may be TRBD1 or TRBD2 (5 bases each). Germline CDR1 is MNHEY and CDR2 is SMNVEV (reference sequence). Trimming removed 3 bases at V and 3 bases at J, with 21 bases between. The CDR3 has 17 residues. CDR3: CASSFRGATPLFYEQYF. The DNA of the CDR3 is TGTGCCAGCAGTTTCAGAGGGGCTACTCCACTGTTCTACGAGCAGTACTTC.

This clone was counted once. This rearrangement joins TRBV2 to TRBJ2-7, with TRBD2 matching over 9 bases. The J segment lost 9 bases and the V segment lost 1 base, leaving 10 bases of the junction unmatched. This CDR3 is 15 amino acids long. Per the germline V gene, CDR1 is SNHLY and CDR2 is FYNNEI. CDR3 bases: TGTGCCAGCAGTGAAGGAGGTAGCGGGAGTGCTTGGCAGTACTTC. Its translation is CASSEGGSGSAWQYF.

The chain employs TRBV27 and TRBJ2-3, with D hard to call. CDR3 size: 17 residues. Germline V gene lookup returns CDR1 MNHEY and CDR2 SMNVEV (reference sequence). V was pared by 8 bases and J by 5 bases, with 26 bases between. This chain's CDR3 is CASSAAPGRAPRDTQYF. The CDR3 nucleotides read TGTGCCAGCTCCGCAGCCCCGGGCCGGGCACCCAGAGATACGCAGTATTTT.

This clone occurred once. This chain uses TRBV27 with TRBJ1-4; TRBD1 matches 7 bases. J was trimmed by 7 bases and V by 2 bases; bases with no gene match: 10. Germline CDR1 is MNHEY and CDR2 is SMNVEV (reference sequence). The CDR3 loop spans 16 amino acids. The CDR3 loop is CASSLHQTGATEKLFF. Here the CDR3 DNA reads TGTGCCAGCAGTTTACACCAAACAGGGGCAACTGAAAAACTGTTTTTT.

This rearrangement joins TRBV9 to TRBJ2-1, with D uncertain. The germline V gene encodes CDR1 SGDLS and CDR2 YYNGEE. The CDR3 is 12 amino acids. V lost 6 bases and J lost 8, with 12 bases in between. The CDR3 protein is CASTPGSHEQFF. The CDR3 DNA sequence: TGTGCCAGCACCCCCGGGTCCCATGAGCAGTTCTTC. The full variable domain, rest sourced from reference TRBV9 and TRBJ2-1, is DSGVTQTPKHLITATGQRVTLRCSPRSGDLSVYWYQQSLDQGLQFLIQYYNGEERAKGNILERFSAQQFPDLHSELNLSSLELGDSALYFCASTPGSHEQFFGPGTRLTVL.

The chain recombines TRBV28 with TRBJ1-5; D is undetermined. This CDR3 comprises 17 residues. V shed 6 bases and J shed 4 bases, with 22 bases lying between them. Germline-derived CDR1 and CDR2 are MDHEN and SYDVKM. CDR3 coding DNA: TGTGCCAGCAGCCCGGTTAGAGCGGCTGGGCCAAATCAGCCCCAGCATTTT. Residues: CASSPVRAAGPNQPQHF.

The chain uses TRBV10-3 and TRBJ2-7; perhaps D is TRBD1 or TRBD2 (5 bases each). V was pared by 2 bases and J by 2 bases, with 13 bases between. Germline V gene data show CDR1 as ENHRY and CDR2 as SYGVKD. The CDR3 is 15 amino acids. CDR3 DNA: TGTGCCATCAGTGAGCCGGGAATGGGGGCCTACGAGCAGTACTTC. Amino acid sequence: CAISEPGMGAYEQYF.

This chain connects TRBV9 to TRBJ2-7; the D gene is possibly TRBD2 (6 bases). Trimming took off 4 bases at V and 0 bases at J, with 20 bases between the two ends. Germline V CDR1 and CDR2: SGDLS, YYNGEE. This CDR3 comprises 17 residues. Here the CDR3 reads CASSPGTGWGDSYEQYF. CDR3 in DNA: TGTGCCAGCAGCCCCGGAACTGGTTGGGGGGACTCCTACGAGCAGTACTTC.

The chain couples TRBV18 to TRBJ2-1, with 9 bases lining up with TRBD2. The CDR3 consists of 15 residues. Germline CDR1 KGHSH, CDR2 LQKENI. The V and J ends lost 7 bases and 0 bases, in that order; junction bases with no gene match: 4. The CDR3 nucleotides read TGTGCCAGCTTACTAGCGGGCGGCTCCTACAATGAGCAGTTCTTC. Translating gives CASLLAGGSYNEQFF.

The CDR3 loop reads CAWSDDGRGDEQFF. In DNA form, the CDR3 reads TGTGCCTGGAGCGATGACGGGAGGGGCGATGAGCAGTTCTTC. The chain joins TRBV30 to TRBJ2-1, with 8 bases matching TRBD2. Unmatched junction bases numbered 9, after V lost 3 bases and J lost 8 bases. CDR1 is GTSNPN, CDR2 SVGIG, per germline (reference sequence). The CDR3 length is 14 residues.

CDR3 protein: CASSPPLGLSTDTQYF. DNA of the CDR3: TGTGCCAGCAGCCCTCCGCTAGGTTTAAGCACAGATACGCAGTATTTT. The chain has TRBV7-9 and TRBJ2-3; D not resolved. Germline-derived CDR1 and CDR2 are SEHNR and FQNEAQ (reference sequence). The length of the CDR3 is 16 residues. Trimming left V 5 bases short and J 0 bases short, with 15 bases between.

This rearrangement joins TRBV28 to TRBJ2-7, with 8 nucleotides matching TRBD2. Germline CDR1 MDHEN, CDR2 SYDVKM. V lost 3 bases to trimming and J lost 1 base; unmatched junction nucleotides: 5. The CDR3 is made up of 15 amino acids. The DNA for the CDR3 is TGTGCCAGCAGTTTTCTGGCGGGAGGTTCCTACGAGCAGTACTTC. It is translated as CASSFLAGGSYEQYF.

The gene calls are TRBV11-2 and TRBJ1-4; the match to TRBD1 covers 7 bases. Germline V gene data show CDR1 as SGHAT and CDR2 as FQNNGV. V shed 5 bases, J shed 0 bases, and the junction held 6 bases outside the gene matches. This CDR3 spans 16 amino acids. The CDR3 sequence: CASSLDGQATNEKLFF. In DNA form, the CDR3 reads TGTGCCAGCAGCCTGGACGGACAGGCAACTAATGAAAAACTGTTTTTT.

The chain employs TRBV6-5 and TRBJ1-4, with D uncertain. V was cut by 2 bases and J by 0 bases, with 7 bases left in between. The germline V gene encodes CDR1 MNHEY and CDR2 SVGAGI. This CDR3 is 15 amino acids long. The CDR3 region has the DNA TGTGCCAGCAGTTACAATTTAGCAACTAATGAAAAACTGTTTTTT. Translated: CASSYNLATNEKLFF.

The chain recombines TRBV23-1 with TRBJ1-2; 7 bases agree with TRBD1. TRBV23-1 is an open reading frame whose function is uncertain. The CDR3 covers 19 residues. J lost 2 bases, V lost 3 bases, and 18 bases had no gene match. The CDR3 region is CASSHGARDSSFQNYGYTF. CDR3 nucleotide sequence: TGCGCCAGCAGTCACGGTGCCCGGGACAGTTCCTTTCAAAACTATGGCTACACCTTC.

Only a few counts were recorded for this clone. V is TRBV7-9 and J is TRBJ1-1; 7 bases align to TRBD1. The CDR3 contains 11 residues. V lost 5 bases to trimming and J lost 12 bases; unmatched junction nucleotides: 6. From germline, CDR1 is SEHNR and CDR2 FQNEAQ (reference sequence). CDR3 coding DNA: TGTGCCAGCAGCATGGACAGGTTGTCTTTCTTT. It translates to CASSMDRLSFF.

This sequence joins TRBV19 and TRBJ2-7, with D perhaps TRBD1 (6 bases). The germline CDR1 and CDR2 sequences are LNHDA and SQIVND (reference sequence). The CDR3 has 13 amino acids. Trimming shortened V by 7 bases and J by 3 bases, and 13 bases separated the two germline ends. CDR3 residues: CASNAGTNYEQYF. The CDR3 bases are TGTGCCAGTAATGCCGGGACAAACTACGAGCAGTACTTC.

The rearrangement uses TRBV27 and TRBJ2-7; maybe TRBD2 (5 bases). The V gene's germline CDR1 is MNHEY and CDR2 SMNVEV (reference sequence). V was trimmed by 6 bases and J by 2 bases, leaving 17 bases between them. The CDR3 spans 15 residues. For the CDR3, the DNA is TGTGCCAGCAGGACCAGCGGCTACAGCACCTACGAGCAGTACTTC. As protein: CASRTSGYSTYEQYF.

This rearrangement joins TRBV5-8 to TRBJ1-5; a possible D gene is TRBD1 (6 bases). The CDR3 is made up of 15 amino acids. V was pared by 3 bases and J by 0 bases, with 10 bases between. The germline CDR1 and CDR2 sequences are SGHTS and YDEGEE. The CDR3 loop reads CASSWTAYSNQPQHF. As DNA, the CDR3 is TGTGCCAGCAGCTGGACAGCCTATAGCAATCAGCCCCAGCATTTT.

This CDR3 reads CASSLIDEQYF. Written as DNA, the CDR3 is TGTGCCAGCAGCTTGATTGACGAGCAGTACTTC. The chain combines TRBV11-2 with TRBJ2-7; no reliable D call. V gave up 3 bases and J gave up 5 bases, with 5 bases separating them. Germline V lookup: CDR1 SGHAT, CDR2 FQNNGV. The CDR3 contains 11 residues.

This clone was observed a handful of times. The chain is built from TRBV6-5 and TRBJ1-1; D may be TRBD1 (5 bases). Trimming took off 2 bases at V and 3 bases at J, with 10 bases between the two ends. This CDR3 comprises 14 residues. Germline loops: CDR1 MNHEY, CDR2 SVGAGI. In DNA, the CDR3 is TGTGCCAGCAGTTACGGGGGGGGGTACACTGAAGCTTTCTTT. It specifies CASSYGGGYTEAFF.